Detailed here is one T cell receptor (beta chain). Trimming removed 2 bases at V and 6 bases at J, with 7 bases between. CDR1 MNHNS and CDR2 SASEGT come from the germline V gene. The CDR3 covers 13 residues. Individuals drawn from 24 US areas were roughly 18 to 89 years old. The assay was immunoSEQ multiplex PCR, and TCRdb's table has in-frame clones only and misses some. The table shows approximately 440,000 clones, with around 90% occurring only once. This sample is part of a study of blood T cell repertoires in COVID-19. The genes are TRBV6-1 and TRBJ2-2; unclear D gene. The origin of this receptor is a man between 18 and 35 years old who had recovered from COVID-19. Material for sequencing was PBMCs or T cells enriched from blood (not recorded which). The CDR3 here is CASSENQSGELFF. In DNA, the CDR3 is TGTGCCAGCAGTGAAAATCAGTCCGGGGAGCTGTTTTTT.